The clone carrying this TCR beta chain came up a few times. No antigen is known for it. The entry originates in a study of T-cell memory formation after mild COVID-19. Points from the study as a whole: Second-wave clones with a day 37 peak had unconfirmed SARS-CoV-2 specificity. Those CD4+ clones that contracted were mainly in CM and EM (CD8+ ones in EMRA). Contracting clones, day 15 to 85, had balanced CD4/CD8, and later expanders favored CD4+. Pre-infection memory carried some responding clones, suggesting that cross-reactive memory joined.

MiXCR, applied by TCRdb to the 5' RACE reads, yields one record per CDR3 protein. The sample includes about 110,000 distinct CDR3 sequences, over 10% of them seen just once. J gave up 1 base and V 5 bases, and 6 bases lay outside the gene matches. Germline V CDR1 and CDR2: MDHEN, SYDVKM. CDR3 length: 15 residues. The source is an adult woman who had mild COVID-19 (a few samples of this study predate the infection). Cell type and time point are not known. The rearrangement links TRBV28 to TRBJ2-3; 7 bases map to TRBD1. Sequencing was done on a sample of PBMCs or a T cell subset sorted from them (not recorded which). The CDR3 coding sequence is TGTGCCAGCAGTCTCGGGACAGTCGGCACAGATACGCAGTATTTT. Protein sequence: CASSLGTVGTDTQYF. Filled out from reference TRBV28 and TRBJ2-3, the complete variable domain reads DVKVTQSSRYLVKRTGEKVFLECVQDMDHENMFWYRQDPGLGLRLIYFSYDVKMKEKGDIPEGYSVSREKKERFSLILESASTNQTSMYLCASSLGTVGTDTQYFGPGTRLTVL.